What follows describes a single T cell receptor beta chain. Its antigen remains unidentified. No quality values exist for individual bases; no much larger clone is one base distant. No patient had received any treatment before thyroid surgery. Using T-cell receptor beta sequencing, the researchers looked back retrospectively at clinical samples from patients, gathered between about 2012 and 2018. This sample was included in a study of metastatic and nonmetastatic thyroid tumors (TCRdb year 2020). Describing the broader study: The researchers compared repertoires between peripheral blood samples and tumor or nodule tissue samples from patients with malignant or benign thyroid disease. Overall results and qualifications from the work: In both blood and tumor samples, TCR beta diversity was reported to be significantly higher in malignant tumors than in benign nodules.

Receptor libraries were prepared by PCR. These reads were obtained on an Illumina HiSeq 4000. High-throughput sequencing was used to profile the CDR3 region of the TCR beta-chain in every patient. In the paper's pipeline: CDR3 differences across clinicopathological groups were used to build a classifier for discriminating distant-metastatic papillary thyroid cancer patients. The Shannon index was used to measure repertoire diversity, and the Morisita-Horn index was used to measure how similar tumor and blood repertoires were. TCRdb itself trimmed the public reads at Q25 with fastp, ran MiXCR and retained productive beta chains. TCRdb assigned the V and J calls; the authors' analysis was not used. The sample has 30,000 to 45,000 clones on record, more than 20% of them singletons. The ten largest make up roughly a sixth of the sample. Based on the germline V gene (reference sequence), the CDR1 and CDR2 sequences are WNHNN and SYGVQD. The CDR3 starts with the cysteine, ends with the phenylalanine, and has 15 residues. Solely the CDR3 DNA is kept, with 45 bases framed from the first base. After removal of 5 bases from V and 4 bases from J, the junction retains 8 bases not matched to a gene.

The TCR comes from a female donor with papillary thyroid cancer or a benign thyroid nodule (not recorded which). Some clones in this sample may be carry-over from other donors' samples. The rearrangement combines TRBV10-1 with TRBJ1-2; 9 bases in the junction line up with TRBD1. Sample: blood. The bases read TGCGCCAGCAGTAAGACAGGGGGATTTGCCTATGGCTACACCTTC. This codes for CASSKTGGFAYGYTF.